The source of this T cell receptor (beta chain) is a study of T cell changes during pregnancy in multiple sclerosis. Only in-frame clones appear in the TCRdb table, and some are missing; sequencing was by immunoSEQ multiplex PCR. The repertoire holds more than 55,000 clones, with 91% as singletons. The J segment lost 5 bases and the V segment lost 4 bases, leaving 5 bases of the junction unmatched. This CDR3 spans 15 amino acids. Germline CDR1 reads SGDLS; CDR2 reads YYNGEE. The chain couples TRBV9 to TRBJ2-1, with 11 nucleotides matching TRBD2. The source is a female donor in good health, enrolled as a control in a pregnancy study. Sequences were derived from peripheral blood, sampled after pregnancy. The CDR3 here is CASSTTGLADNEQFF. The CDR3 bases are TGTGCCAGCAGCACAACGGGACTAGCGGACAATGAGCAGTTCTTC. The full variable domain, in which reference TRBV9 and TRBJ2-1 provide the parts outside the CDR3, is DSGVTQTPKHLITATGQRVTLRCSPRSGDLSVYWYQQSLDQGLQFLIQYYNGEERAKGNILERFSAQQFPDLHSELNLSSLELGDSALYFCASSTTGLADNEQFFGPGTRLTVL.